These 17 T cell receptor beta chains were all obtained from the same sample, sequenced in a study of blood T cell repertoires in COVID-19 (dated by TCRdb to about 2020). Receptor libraries were prepared by the immunoSEQ multiplex PCR assay. Imported from immuneACCESS, the table was reduced by TCRdb to in-frame sequences with V and J called. These copies leave out some clones; in studies compared against another copy, an unresolved V gene accounts for under half, and the cause of the remainder is not known. The sample table lists over 70,000 clones, about 80% of them with a count of one. The ten largest clonotypes hold approximately 10% of the sample. The sample taken for sequencing was peripheral blood. Source of these receptors: a woman in her seventies with acute or convalescent COVID-19.

V gene TRBV28 combines with J gene TRBJ1-3; unclear D gene. Germline CDR1 is MDHEN and CDR2 is SYDVKM. This CDR3 is built from 15 residues. The V gene lost 3 bases and the J gene lost 0 bases, with 9 bases spanning the gap. CDR3 sequence reads: CASSLGGISGNTIYF. The DNA of the CDR3 is TGTGCCAGCAGTTTGGGAGGGATCTCTGGAAACACCATATATTTT. The full variable domain, rest sourced from reference TRBV28 and TRBJ1-3, is DVKVTQSSRYLVKRTGEKVFLECVQDMDHENMFWYRQDPGLGLRLIYFSYDVKMKEKGDIPEGYSVSREKKERFSLILESASTNQTSMYLCASSLGGISGNTIYFGEGSWLTVV.

The chain employs TRBV7-2 and TRBJ2-7, with 8 bases matching TRBD2. Germline V gene sequence: CDR1 SGHTA, CDR2 FQGNSA. V trimming: 3 bases; J trimming: 6 bases; junction bases outside the gene matches: 4. CDR3 size: 13 residues. The CDR3 loop is CASSFSREGEQYF. The CDR3 DNA follows: TGTGCCAGCAGCTTTTCTCGGGAGGGCGAGCAGTACTTC.

The chain carries TRBV29-1 and TRBJ2-7, with D tentatively TRBD1 (6 bases). There are 13 residues in the CDR3. Germline V gene lookup returns CDR1 SQVTM and CDR2 ANQGSEA. Trimming cost V 4 bases and J 4 bases, with 14 bases left between them. The CDR3 nucleotides are TGCAGCGTTGCTCTAGGACAGTGGTACGAGCAGTACTTC. Protein sequence: CSVALGQWYEQYF.

The chain combines TRBV5-6 with TRBJ2-1; TRBD2 matches at 11 bases. The germline V gene has CDR1 SGHDT and CDR2 YYEEEE. The CDR3 runs to 15 residues. Trimming at V came to 4 bases and at J to 4 bases, leaving 4 bases not matched to a gene. The CDR3 sequence: CASSMGLAEYNEQFF. CDR3 bases: TGTGCCAGCAGCATGGGACTAGCGGAGTACAATGAGCAGTTCTTC.

This chain links TRBV25-1 with TRBJ2-3; TRBD1 aligns across 7 bases. With 3 bases clipped from V and 6 bases from J, the junction kept 3 bases outside the gene matches. The CDR3 is 13 residues long. Germline values: CDR1 MGHDK, CDR2 SYGVNS. The CDR3 reads CASSETGFDTQYF. Here the CDR3 DNA reads TGTGCCAGCAGTGAGACAGGGTTCGATACGCAGTATTTT.

The chain couples TRBV7-8 to TRBJ2-7, with 7 positions matching TRBD1. CDR1 SGHVS and CDR2 FQNEAQ come from the germline V gene. V shed 3 bases, J shed 3 bases, and the junction held 2 bases outside the gene matches. The CDR3 sequence is 13 residues long. The CDR3 coding sequence is TGTGCCAGCAGCTTGGGACAGTACTACGAGCAGTACTTC. Translated: CASSLGQYYEQYF.

The chain links TRBV19 to TRBJ1-5, with a weak D call TRBD1 (5 bases). V lost 1 base and J 7 bases, leaving 11 bases between the germline ends. The CDR3 has 14 amino acids. CDR1 LNHDA and CDR2 SQIVND come from the germline V gene (reference sequence). CDR3 loop: CASSIGGDGQPQHF. The CDR3 DNA sequence: TGTGCCAGTAGTATAGGCGGGGACGGCCAGCCCCAGCATTTT. The full variable domain, with the rest looked up from reference TRBV19 and TRBJ1-5, is DGGITQSPKYLFRKEGQNVTLSCEQNLNHDAMYWYRQDPGQGLRLIYYSQIVNDFQKGDIAEGYSVSREKKESFPLTVTSAQKNPTAFYLCASSIGGDGQPQHFGDGTRLSIL.

The chain has TRBV5-5 and TRBJ1-4, with D possibly TRBD1 on 6 matching bases. This CDR3 comprises 14 residues. Between the trimmed V and J ends, which lost 4 bases and 3 bases, there was a span of 10 bases. CDR1 and CDR2 (germline): SGHKS, YYEKEE (reference sequence). The DNA of the CDR3 is TGTGCCAGCAGCCTAGGACAGTCTAATGAAAAACTGTTTTTT. Translated: CASSLGQSNEKLFF.

The V and J genes are TRBV3-1 (or the pseudogene TRBV3-2) and TRBJ2-5, with a weak D call TRBD2 (6 bases). The V and J ends lost 0 bases and 0 bases respectively, with 14 bases between them. Looked up from germline, CDR1 is LGHDT and CDR2 is YNNKEL (reference sequence). This CDR3 comprises 17 residues. The CDR3 reads CASSQELSGDYQETQYF. The CDR3 nucleotides are TGTGCCAGCAGCCAAGAACTTAGCGGAGACTACCAAGAGACCCAGTACTTC.

The V gene is TRBV6-5, the J gene TRBJ1-1; the D gene is possibly TRBD1 (6 bases). V lost 7 bases, J lost 7 bases, and 13 bases lay in between. From germline, CDR1 is MNHEY and CDR2 SVGAGI. The CDR3 is 12 residues long. The CDR3 DNA sequence: TGTGCCAGCACCAACAGGGAGGGTGAAGCTTTCTTT. Its protein product is CASTNREGEAFF.

The CDR3 spells CASSLGGTTYNEQFF. CDR3 sequence (DNA): TGTGCCAGCAGCTTAGGCGGGACGACCTACAATGAGCAGTTCTTC. V gene TRBV7-8 combines with J gene TRBJ2-1; D is perhaps TRBD2 (6 bases). Germline V CDR1 and CDR2: SGHVS, FQNEAQ. V was clipped by 1 base and J by 2 bases, with 9 bases between them. The CDR3 runs 15 residues.

The V call is TRBV28, the J call TRBJ1-1; D possibly corresponds to TRBD1 (6 bases). V lost 6 bases and J 4 bases, leaving 15 bases between the germline ends. Looked up from germline, CDR1 is MDHEN and CDR2 is SYDVKM. CDR3 length: 14 amino acids. CDR3 sequence: CASSVWGGFTEAFF. The CDR3 region has the DNA TGTGCCAGCAGCGTGTGGGGGGGCTTCACTGAAGCTTTCTTT.

The chain couples TRBV28 to TRBJ2-3; a possible D gene is TRBD2 (5 bases). Germline CDR1 MDHEN, CDR2 SYDVKM. Trimming took off 3 bases at V and 6 bases at J, with 10 bases between the two ends. CDR3 size: 13 residues. The CDR3 sequence is CASSLVGVDTQYF. DNA for the CDR3: TGTGCCAGCAGTTTGGTCGGGGTGGATACGCAGTATTTT.

The rearrangement uses TRBV7-6 and TRBJ1-2; D perhaps matches TRBD1 (5 bases). Trimming removed 1 base from V and 8 bases from J, with 23 bases in between. CDR1 is SGHVS, CDR2 FNYEAQ, per germline. The CDR3 totals 17 residues. In DNA form, the CDR3 reads TGTGCCAGCAGCTTAGAAGGGGCGTATGGGGCTCGAGGCGGCTACACCTTC. The encoded protein is CASSLEGAYGARGGYTF.

In its sample, this clone was seen a few times. The J gene is TRBJ1-5, the V gene TRBV6-5; 7 bases map to TRBD1. Trimming removed 6 bases from V and 7 bases from J; junction bases left unmatched: 9. Germline-derived CDR1 and CDR2 are MNHEY and SVGAGI. The CDR3 totals 14 residues. The chain's CDR3 is CASSQRQGFQPQHF. Here the CDR3 DNA reads TGTGCCAGCAGCCAGAGACAGGGCTTCCAGCCCCAGCATTTT.

V gene TRBV6-2 or TRBV6-3 combines with J gene TRBJ2-1, with 7 bases matching TRBD1. V was clipped by 5 bases and J by 4 bases; unmatched bases: 8. CDR1 and CDR2 from the germline V gene are MNHEY and SVGEGT. CDR3 length equals 15 residues. CDR3 DNA: TGTGCCAGCAGTAGGAGACAGGGCCTATACAATGAGCAGTTCTTC. Its translation is CASSRRQGLYNEQFF.

V usage is TRBV6-2 or TRBV6-3 and J usage is TRBJ2-7; no firm D call. Germline-derived CDR1 and CDR2 are MNHEY and SVGEGT. V was trimmed by 2 bases and J by 4 bases, leaving 9 bases between them. There are 13 residues in the CDR3. This chain's CDR3 is CASSYGTRYEQYF. In nucleotides, the CDR3 is TGTGCCAGCAGTTACGGAACGCGGTACGAGCAGTACTTC.